This TCR beta chain was sequenced during a study of somatic mutations in cytotoxic T cells in rheumatoid arthritis. Using immunoSEQ multiplex PCR, the repertoire was profiled, and TCRdb retains in-frame clones only, with some absent. The sample carries 15,000 to 20,000 clones, roughly four fifths recorded once. The receptor's source is an adult with rheumatoid arthritis. Specimen: CD8+ T cells sorted from blood.

The CDR3 DNA reads TGTGCCAGCAGTTACACCAGGACAGGGCAGGGCTATGGCTACACCTTC. This translates into CASSYTRTGQGYGYTF. The rearrangement uses TRBV6-5 and TRBJ1-2; TRBD1 agrees at 8 bases. The V gene end was trimmed by 2 bases and the J gene end by 4 bases; junction bases not matched to a gene: 9. CDR1 and CDR2 (germline): MNHEY, SVGAGI. The CDR3 loop spans 16 amino acids.